This T cell receptor (beta chain) was identified in a study of response to subunit inactivated influenza vaccine. Overall study results and limits: Authors proposed each seasonal influenza vaccination draws in few new T cells.

This clonotype was observed a few times. Its antigen is as yet unknown. TCRdb re-analysed the RT-PCR reads in MiXCR, keeping a single row per CDR3 protein. The table lists 150,000 to 200,000 distinct CDR3 sequences, approximately 12% of them singletons. CDR3 length: 16 amino acids. Germline V lookup: CDR1 SGHAT, CDR2 FQNNGV. Trimming removed 2 bases from V and 4 bases from J, with 14 bases in between. The sequence came from a man aged 45 to 75 who received an inactivated influenza vaccine. The chain employs TRBV11-2 and TRBJ2-2; no clear D. The sequencing used CD8+ T cells sorted from PBMCs, collected around 2 years after vaccination. The CDR3 sequence is CASSLFVATVTGELFF. The CDR3 bases are TGTGCCAGCAGCTTATTTGTTGCAACCGTCACCGGGGAGCTGTTTTTT. Drawing the rest from reference TRBV11-2 and TRBJ2-2, the complete variable domain is EAGVAQSPRYKIIEKRQSVAFWCNPISGHATLYWYQQILGQGPKLLIQFQNNGVVDDSQLPKDRFSAERLKGVDSTLKIQPAKLEDSAVYLCASSLFVATVTGELFFGEGSRLTVL.